This T cell receptor (beta chain) was sequenced for a study of graft-versus-host responses after intestinal transplantation. Study at large: Transplant types were multivisceral, liver-intestinal, or isolated intestinal.

Clones were read by immunoSEQ multiplex PCR, and TCRdb kept only the in-frame ones, dropping some. This table holds about 57,000 clones, around 90% found once. As to this clone: As yet, its antigen is unknown.

Findings and limits, study-wide: Some patients had graft-donor T cell macrochimerism, and their allografts showed high graft-versus-host to host-versus-graft clonal ratios.

The germline V gene has CDR1 MNHEY and CDR2 SMNVEV (reference sequence). V shed 3 bases and J 4 bases; nucleotides not matched to a gene: 2. The CDR3 sequence is 13 residues long. Sequenced material: PBMCs, taken 26 days after transplant. The sequence derives from a human patient who received an intestinal transplant, so some T cells may come from the graft donor. The chain links TRBV27 to TRBJ2-7; 8 positions match TRBD1. CDR3 DNA sequence: TGTGCCAGCAGTTTCGGACAGGGTTACGAGCAGTACTTC. It translates to CASSFGQGYEQYF.